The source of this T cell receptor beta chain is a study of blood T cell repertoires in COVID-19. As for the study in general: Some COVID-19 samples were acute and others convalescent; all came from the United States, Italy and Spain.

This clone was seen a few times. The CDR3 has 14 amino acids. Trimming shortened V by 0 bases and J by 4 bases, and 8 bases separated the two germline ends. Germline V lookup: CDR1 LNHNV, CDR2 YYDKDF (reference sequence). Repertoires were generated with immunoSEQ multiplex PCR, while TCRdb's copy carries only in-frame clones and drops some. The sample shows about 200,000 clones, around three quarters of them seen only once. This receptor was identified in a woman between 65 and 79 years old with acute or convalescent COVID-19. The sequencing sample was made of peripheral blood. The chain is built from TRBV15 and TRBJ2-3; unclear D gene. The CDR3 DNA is TGTGCCACCAGCAGAGAACAGCCTCCAGATACGCAGTATTTT. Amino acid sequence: CATSREQPPDTQYF.